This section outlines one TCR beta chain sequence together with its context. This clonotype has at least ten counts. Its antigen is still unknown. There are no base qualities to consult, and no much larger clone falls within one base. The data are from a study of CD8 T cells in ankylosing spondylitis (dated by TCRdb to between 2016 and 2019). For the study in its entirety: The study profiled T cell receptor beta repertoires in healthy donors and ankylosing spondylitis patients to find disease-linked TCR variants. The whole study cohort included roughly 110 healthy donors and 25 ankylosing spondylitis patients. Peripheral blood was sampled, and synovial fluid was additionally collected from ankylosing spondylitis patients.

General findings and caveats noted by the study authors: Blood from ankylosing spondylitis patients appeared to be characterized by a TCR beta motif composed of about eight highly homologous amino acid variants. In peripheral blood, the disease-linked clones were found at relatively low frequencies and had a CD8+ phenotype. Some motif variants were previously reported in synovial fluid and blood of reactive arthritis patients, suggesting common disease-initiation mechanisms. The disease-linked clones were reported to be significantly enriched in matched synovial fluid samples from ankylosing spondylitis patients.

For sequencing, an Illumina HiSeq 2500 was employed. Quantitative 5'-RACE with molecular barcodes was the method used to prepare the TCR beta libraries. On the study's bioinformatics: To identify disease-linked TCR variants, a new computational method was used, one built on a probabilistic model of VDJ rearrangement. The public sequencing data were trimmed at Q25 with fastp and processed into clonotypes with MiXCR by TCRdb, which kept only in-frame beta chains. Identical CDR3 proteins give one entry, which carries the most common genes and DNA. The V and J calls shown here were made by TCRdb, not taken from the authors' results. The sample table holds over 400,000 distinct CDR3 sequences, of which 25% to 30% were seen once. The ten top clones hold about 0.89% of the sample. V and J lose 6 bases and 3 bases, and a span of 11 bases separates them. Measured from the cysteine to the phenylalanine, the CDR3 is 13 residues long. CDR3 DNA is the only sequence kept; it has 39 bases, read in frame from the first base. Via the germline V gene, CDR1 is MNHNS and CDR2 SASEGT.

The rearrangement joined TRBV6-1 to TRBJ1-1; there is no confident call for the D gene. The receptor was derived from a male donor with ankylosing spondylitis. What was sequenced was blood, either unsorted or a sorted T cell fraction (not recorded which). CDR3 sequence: CASRSGKDTEAFF. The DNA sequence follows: TGTGCCAGCAGAAGCGGGAAGGACACTGAAGCTTTCTTT.